This TCR beta chain was sequenced in a study of T-cell reconstitution after alpha-beta-depleted transplantation in children. V lost 1 base, J lost 2 bases, and 4 bases lay in between. This CDR3 comprises 12 residues. The germline gives CDR1 SGHDT, CDR2 YYEEEE. This clonotype appeared many times. The library targeted TCRbeta and was prepared with unique molecular identifiers. TCRdb called the PCR reads again in MiXCR, with one record for every CDR3 protein. The sample yields about 190,000 distinct CDR3 sequences, approximately 6.8% seen once. The receptor was derived from a human donor who donated a stem cell graft to a child with Wiskott-Aldrich syndrome. The rearrangement joins TRBV5-6 to TRBJ2-7; D gene ambiguous. This specimen consisted of PBMCs from the stem cell graft donor, obtained from the stem cell graft. CDR3: CASSLQTYEQYF. CDR3 DNA: TGTGCCAGCAGCTTGCAAACCTACGAGCAGTACTTC.